This entry lists 21 T cell receptor beta chains sequenced from one sample in a study of CD8+ T cells in alopecia areata. RNA, once extracted, was reverse transcribed into cDNA for use as the sequencing template. Some clones are missing from TCRdb's copy, which holds only in-frame ones; the method was immunoSEQ multiplex PCR. This sample carries roughly 180,000 clones, roughly 60% of them seen once, and the ten largest clones take 1.5% to 2%. The sample consisted of CD4+ T cells sorted from blood, taken at week 0. The origin of the receptors is a human donor with alopecia areata.

The V and J genes are TRBV6-5 and TRBJ1-1; D not certain. V lost 0 bases, J lost 2 bases, and 13 bases lay in between. CDR3 length: 16 residues. The V gene's germline CDR1 is MNHEY and CDR2 SVGAGI. The CDR3 protein is CASSYSLGKLNTEAFF. In nucleotides, the CDR3 is TGTGCCAGCAGTTACTCGCTGGGGAAACTAAACACTGAAGCTTTCTTT.

The V and J genes are TRBV30 and TRBJ1-2, with D hard to call. V was clipped by 7 bases and J by 3 bases, with 12 bases between them. Germline values: CDR1 GTSNPN, CDR2 SVGIG (reference sequence). The CDR3 consists of 12 residues. CDR3 residues: CASMRADYGYTF. CDR3 DNA: TGTGCCTCCATGCGGGCAGACTATGGCTACACCTTC. Variable domain in full (rest from reference TRBV30 and TRBJ1-2): SQTIHQWPATLVQPVGSPLSLECTVEGTSNPNLYWYRQAAGRGLQLLFYSVGIGQISSEVPQNLSASRPQDRQFILSSKKLLLSDSGFYLCASMRADYGYTFGSGTRLTVV.

This chain connects TRBV4-3 to TRBJ1-2, with 7 bases aligning to TRBD1. CDR1 is LGHNA, CDR2 YSLEER, per germline. V lost 0 bases and J lost 5; bases outside the gene matches: 9. The CDR3 extends over 16 amino acids. CDR3 DNA: TGCGCCAGCAGCCAAGACGTGACAGGGTTTCTTTATGGCTACACCTTC. Translated: CASSQDVTGFLYGYTF.

The chain is built from TRBV15 and TRBJ2-3, with a possible D match to TRBD1 (6 bases). Trimming stripped 1 base from V and 6 bases from J, with 11 bases between. Germline assignment: CDR1 LNHNV and CDR2 YYDKDF (reference sequence). The CDR3 extends over 14 amino acids. The CDR3 loop is CATSRASQGDTQYF. CDR3 coding DNA: TGTGCCACCAGCAGAGCTTCTCAGGGGGATACGCAGTATTTT.

The chain is built from TRBV30 and TRBJ1-1; tentatively, D is TRBD1 (5 bases). There are 11 residues in the CDR3. Trimming pared 1 base from V and 11 bases from J, leaving 11 bases between. The V gene's germline CDR1 is GTSNPN and CDR2 SVGIG (reference sequence). The CDR3 here is CAWSAREGAFF. As DNA, the CDR3 is TGTGCCTGGAGTGCTCGGGAGGGGGCTTTCTTT.

This clone was observed a single time. The gene calls are TRBV7-9 and TRBJ2-3, with a weak D call TRBD2 (5 bases). This CDR3 has 15 residues. Germline V gene lookup returns CDR1 SEHNR and CDR2 FQNEAQ (reference sequence). Trimming left V 6 bases short and J 4 bases short, with 17 bases between. The CDR3 DNA reads as TGTGCCAGCAGTCCAATGTCGGGGAGTTCAGATACGCAGTATTTT. Translation: CASSPMSGSSDTQYF. The full variable domain, with the rest looked up from reference TRBV7-9 and TRBJ2-3, is DTGVSQNPRHKITKRGQNVTFRCDPISEHNRLYWYRQTLGQGPEFLTYFQNEAQLEKSRLLSDRFSAERPKGSFSTLEIQRTEQGDSAMYLCASSPMSGSSDTQYFGPGTRLTVL.

This chain joins TRBV10-3 and TRBJ2-3; D unresolved. V lost 3 bases, J lost 0 bases, and 13 bases lay in between. The CDR3 runs 16 residues. CDR1 and CDR2 from the germline V gene are ENHRY and SYGVKD. Written as DNA, the CDR3 is TGTGCCATCAGTGATATCCGCGGCTCCAGCACAGATACGCAGTATTTT. It codes for CAISDIRGSSTDTQYF.

The rearrangement links TRBV9 to TRBJ2-5; maybe TRBD1 (6 bases). Trimming took 9 bases from V and 5 from J, leaving 20 bases between them. Germline CDR1 and CDR2: SGDLS and YYNGEE. The CDR3 loop spans 14 amino acids. CDR3 loop: CATPGTHYEETQYF. DNA for the CDR3: TGTGCCACCCCCGGGACACACTATGAGGAGACCCAGTACTTC.

V and J are TRBV2 and TRBJ1-5; the match to TRBD1 covers 9 bases. This CDR3 region has 15 residues. Germline values: CDR1 SNHLY, CDR2 FYNNEI. The V gene end was trimmed by 6 bases and the J gene end by 9 bases; junction bases not matched to a gene: 12. The chain's CDR3 is CASRGDRGVQGPQHF. In DNA form, the CDR3 reads TGTGCCAGCAGGGGCGACAGGGGGGTGCAAGGGCCCCAGCATTTT.

The V and J genes are TRBV7-8 and TRBJ2-3; 11 bases are shared with TRBD2. The CDR3 is 17 amino acids. V gave up 5 bases and J gave up 3 bases; unmatched junction bases: 10. Germline V CDR1 and CDR2: SGHVS, FQNEAQ. The CDR3: CASSRELAGVQTDTQYF. The CDR3 DNA is TGTGCCAGCAGCCGGGAACTAGCGGGGGTACAAACAGATACGCAGTATTTT.

The chain is built from TRBV4-3 and TRBJ1-6; no clear D gene. Germline lookup yields CDR1 LGHNA and CDR2 YSLEER. The germline V and J ends were trimmed by 0 bases and 11 bases, with 17 bases remaining between them. This CDR3 spans 16 amino acids. CDR3 nucleotides: TGCGCCAGCAGCCAAGATGCCGCCATCGGGGTTGCACCCCTCCACTTT. As protein: CASSQDAAIGVAPLHF.

J is TRBJ2-5 and V is TRBV19, with 7 bases that match TRBD1. CDR3 size: 14 residues. Germline V gene data show CDR1 as LNHDA and CDR2 as SQIVND (reference sequence). V dropped 0 bases and J dropped 5; count of bases not matched to a gene: 3. The CDR3 region is CASSIEGRGETQYF. The CDR3 DNA is TGTGCCAGTAGTATAGAGGGCAGGGGGGAGACCCAGTACTTC.

This clone was seen a few times. The rearrangement uses TRBV29-1 and TRBJ1-2, with 8 nucleotides matching TRBD1. The germline V gene has CDR1 SQVTM and CDR2 ANQGSEA. The CDR3 is 13 residues long. Trimming at V came to 3 bases and at J to 5 bases, leaving 5 bases not matched to a gene. CDR3 nucleotide sequence: TGCAGCGTTGATGGGCAGGGGGCTTATGGCTACACCTTC. Translated, it gives CSVDGQGAYGYTF.

The chain uses TRBV9 and TRBJ1-2, with D perhaps matching TRBD1 (5 bases). Trimming left V 3 bases short and J 6 bases short, with 9 bases between. The germline V gene encodes CDR1 SGDLS and CDR2 YYNGEE. This CDR3 is built from 12 residues. CDR3 in amino acids: CASSARGDGYTF. The CDR3 DNA follows: TGTGCCAGCAGCGCCCGAGGGGATGGCTACACCTTC.

V and J are TRBV11-2 and TRBJ1-2, with 7 bases lining up with TRBD1. CDR1 and CDR2 (germline): SGHAT, FQNNGV. CDR3 length equals 14 residues. The junction had 6 bases not matched to a gene; V was cut back by 2 bases and J by 6 bases. CDR3 region: CASSLLRGPDGYTF. CDR3 nucleotides: TGTGCCAGCAGCTTATTAAGGGGGCCGGATGGCTACACCTTC.

With regard to this clone: Other DNA sequences in this sample translate to the same CDR3. The rearrangement joins TRBV20-1 to TRBJ1-1; weak D call: TRBD1 (6 bases). The germline V gene has CDR1 DFQATT and CDR2 SNEGSKA (reference sequence). The CDR3 runs to 11 residues. The V end was cut by 6 bases, the J end by 4 bases, with 9 bases between. CDR3 sequence reads: CSARGGTEAFF. The CDR3 DNA sequence: TGCAGTGCCAGGGGCGGCACTGAAGCTTTCTTT.

The table lists this clone with a few counts. The V gene is TRBV14, the J gene TRBJ1-1; possible D gene TRBD1, 6 bases. This CDR3 comprises 14 residues. V lost 2 bases and J lost 4, with 11 bases in between. CDR1 is SGHDN and CDR2 is FVKESK in the germline V gene. CDR3 nucleotides: TGTGCCAGCAGCCAACAGGGGTCGGGCACTGAAGCTTTCTTT. It yields the protein CASSQQGSGTEAFF.

The chain uses TRBV5-1 and TRBJ1-5; D not resolved. Deletions cut 2 bases from V and 7 bases from J, with 10 bases between. This CDR3 has 13 residues. CDR1 SGHRS and CDR2 YFSETQ come from the germline V gene. CDR3 DNA: TGCGCCAGCAGCTTTGGGGATGGACAGCCCCAGCATTTT. Protein sequence: CASSFGDGQPQHF. The complete variable domain, with remaining parts taken from reference TRBV5-1 and TRBJ1-5, reads KAGVTQTPRYLIKTRGQQVTLSCSPISGHRSVSWYQQTPGQGLQFLFEYFSETQRNKGNFPGRFSGRQFSNSRSEMNVSTLELGDSALYLCASSFGDGQPQHFGDGTRLSIL.

This rearrangement joins TRBV29-1 to TRBJ1-2, with 7 bases aligning to TRBD1. Losses at the gene ends were 6 bases for V and 2 bases for J; bases not matched to a gene: 6. The germline gives CDR1 SQVTM, CDR2 ANQGSEA. The CDR3 covers 13 residues. The DNA of the CDR3 is TGCAGCGTCTCGACAGGGCCGAACTATGGCTACACCTTC. Amino acid sequence: CSVSTGPNYGYTF.

The V gene is TRBV10-2, the J gene TRBJ2-3; D not resolved. CDR3 length: 10 amino acids. The V end was cut by 6 bases, the J end by 8 bases, with 6 bases between. Germline loops: CDR1 WSHSY, CDR2 SAAADI. In DNA form, the CDR3 reads TGCGCCAGCAGATTGGGTACGCAGTATTTT. Translation gives CASRLGTQYF.

For this clone: Distinct nucleotide sequences in the sample also encode this CDR3. The genes are TRBV4-2 and TRBJ1-2, with a tentative D call TRBD1 (6 bases). This CDR3 is built from 15 residues. The germline V gene encodes CDR1 LGHNA and CDR2 YNFKEQ. V shed 0 bases and J shed 0 bases, with 8 bases lying between them. The CDR3 DNA follows: TGTGCCAGCAGCCAAGAACAGGGCCCTAACTATGGCTACACCTTC. Its protein product is CASSQEQGPNYGYTF.